Here is one T cell receptor (beta chain) with its context. Preparation of the TCRbeta library involved a method that used unique molecular identifiers. TCRdb analysed the PCR reads with MiXCR anew, one entry per CDR3 protein. This table has 200,000 to 250,000 distinct CDR3 sequences, 8.5% to 10% appearing once. The data belong to a study of T-cell reconstitution after alpha-beta-depleted transplantation in children. The receptor was derived from a human donor who donated a stem cell graft to a child with acute lymphoblastic leukemia. The sequences come from PBMCs from the stem cell graft donor, collected from the stem cell graft.

The CDR3 protein is CASSQGAGFGRAEEQYF. The CDR3 DNA reads TGCGCCAGCAGCCAAGGGGCGGGGTTCGGCCGGGCGGAGGAGCAGTACTTC. The gene calls are TRBV4-3 and TRBJ2-7; D possibly corresponds to TRBD2 (6 bases). Germline V CDR1 and CDR2: LGHNA, YSLEER. V was trimmed by 1 base and J by 7 bases, leaving 23 bases between them. The CDR3 covers 17 residues.